Listed below are T cell receptor beta chains from one sample, sequenced in a study of PD-L1 blockade in urothelial cancer. Profiling relied on immunoSEQ multiplex PCR, and the TCRdb table lists in-frame clones only, not all of them. The table lists under 100,000 clones, roughly 87% of them singletons, with 9% to 9.5% in the top ten. The sequencing used PBMCs, collected around atezolizumab (anti-PD-L1) treatment. The receptors were gathered from a man in his 70s with urothelial cancer. Both conserved end residues are trimmed from each CDR3.

SVDGGGLAGAADTQY	15	TRBV29-1	TRBJ2-3
ATNTGFSNQPQH	12	TRBV28	TRBJ1-5
ATSRGPLAGGSLNEQF	16	TRBV15	TRBJ2-1
ASRLTGGETQY	11	TRBV10-2	TRBJ2-5
ASSHDRAYSNQPQH	14	TRBV18	TRBJ1-5
ASKRLAGGAGTDTQY	15	TRBV19	TRBJ2-3
ASSLGLAGTLQETQY	15	TRBV5-1	TRBJ2-5
ASSYVQGSSYEQY	13	TRBV6-5	TRBJ2-7
ASSLMDSINEQF	12	TRBV7-7	TRBJ2-1
ASSYGTSGPTVEQF	14	TRBV7-2	TRBJ2-1
ASSPDRREAQH	11	TRBV21-1	TRBJ1-5
ASSKGRISSYEQY	13	TRBV21-1	TRBJ2-7
ASSQDQGNTEAF	12	TRBV14	TRBJ1-1
ASRLAGGNTGELF	13	TRBV5-4	TRBJ2-2
ASTRARREGHNEQF	14	TRBV7-8	TRBJ2-1
ASSLFRGQTGELF	13	TRBV11-3	TRBJ2-2
ASSLFRDPPEAF	12	TRBV7-2	TRBJ1-1
ASSLGTGSNSPLH	13	TRBV7-2	TRBJ1-6
VSSQGDRAPYEQY	13	TRBV4-3	TRBJ2-7
ASRRGEETQY	10	TRBV13	TRBJ2-5
ASSLGQDPYEQY	12	TRBV7-6	TRBJ2-7
ASSVGVAGQETQY	13	TRBV9	TRBJ2-5
ASSLGDRGRAVYNEQF	16	TRBV7-2	TRBJ2-1
ASSIQGSYNEQF	12	TRBV18	TRBJ2-1
ASSLGPTSGSYNEQF	15	TRBV5-5	TRBJ2-1
ASSLAALAGGYEQY	14	TRBV7-2	TRBJ2-7
ASSSVLADSTDTQY	14	TRBV27	TRBJ2-3
ASNEAGAGYEQY	12	TRBV9	TRBJ2-7
ASSRGTGKRSGELF	14	TRBV5-7	TRBJ2-2
ASSLTGEAGNTIY	13	TRBV4-2	TRBJ1-3
ASNPRTRLYNEQF	13	TRBV6-5	TRBJ2-1
ASSIGIWEQF	10	TRBV18	TRBJ2-1
ASGESGEKLF	10	TRBV6-1	TRBJ1-4
ASSGGTGRNYGYT	13	TRBV5-6	TRBJ1-2
ASSGLGGRGYT	11	TRBV9	TRBJ1-2
ASSPGLAGGVYNEQF	15	TRBV7-9	TRBJ2-1
ASSPVTGPNTEAF	13	TRBV18	TRBJ1-1
ASSLIGRGSGTEAF	14	TRBV19	TRBJ1-1
ASSDAGNRDTQY	12	TRBV2	TRBJ2-3
ASSRLAGNTGELF	13	TRBV7-6	TRBJ2-2
ASSILGTSPKYEQY	14	TRBV7-8	TRBJ2-7
ASSSTGNYGYT	11	TRBV2	TRBJ1-2
AISESMATSGANVLT	15	TRBV10-3	TRBJ2-6
AWSADRGSGNTIY	13	TRBV30	TRBJ1-3
ASSLGTGGQETQY	13	TRBV5-1	TRBJ2-5
ASSPVRGFNYGYT	13	TRBV18	TRBJ1-2
ASSSPGPSDYGYT	13	TRBV5-5	TRBJ1-2
ASSPQGQETQY	11	TRBV5-1	TRBJ2-5
AWREVNTQY	9	TRBV30	TRBJ2-3
ASSPPQGSGNTGELF	15	TRBV18	TRBJ2-2
ASSRDRATEAF	11	TRBV2	TRBJ1-1
ASSISPGDPSGGYT	14	TRBV19	TRBJ1-2
ASSNPANNQPQH	12	TRBV19	TRBJ1-5
ASFRANTGELF	11	TRBV6-6	TRBJ2-2